This T cell receptor (beta chain) comes out of a study of radiotherapy plus CTLA-4 blockade in lung cancer. On the study more broadly: Disease control was achieved by about 29% of patients, and objective responses by about 19%.

Alongside CTLA-4 blockade with ipilimumab, patients with chemo-refractory metastatic non-small-cell lung cancer received focal radiation. The V and J ends lost 9 bases and 1 base, in that order; junction bases with no gene match: 8. The germline V gene has CDR1 LNHDA and CDR2 SQIVND (reference sequence). The CDR3 has 15 amino acids. On this clone itself: Its matching antigen is unknown.

Libraries were prepared by immunoSEQ multiplex PCR; TCRdb keeps only in-frame clonotypes and omits some of them. The sample consists of about 70,000 clones, 70% to 85% of them appearing once. Findings and caveats of the study: Alongside interferon-beta, early blood T cell clone dynamics were reportedly the best predictor of response. Clones of tumor-derived TCRs expanded in blood after radiotherapy plus ipilimumab.

The TCR comes from a human donor with non-small cell lung cancer who had a complete response to radiotherapy plus ipilimumab. The sequenced sample was peripheral blood, obtained from a patient treated with radiotherapy plus ipilimumab. V gene TRBV19 combines with J gene TRBJ2-5, with 10 bases fitting TRBD1. CDR3 amino acids: CASRTRTGGQETQYF. The CDR3 DNA sequence: TGTGCCAGCCGGACTCGGACAGGGGGCCAAGAGACCCAGTACTTC.